This passage covers 22 T cell receptor beta chains from one sample sequenced in a study of blood T cell repertoires in COVID-19. Clones were read by immunoSEQ multiplex PCR, and TCRdb kept only the in-frame ones, dropping some. The sample consists of 100,000 to 150,000 clones, around four fifths of them appearing once. Sequencing was carried out using peripheral blood. These TCRs come from a man in his sixties with acute or convalescent COVID-19.

DNA for the CDR3: TGTGCCAGCAGCTGGGACAGGGCCGATGAGCAGTTCTTC. As protein: CASSWDRADEQFF. The rearrangement uses TRBV7-6 and TRBJ2-1; TRBD1 matches at 9 bases. This CDR3 spans 13 amino acids. V was pared by 4 bases and J by 8 bases, with 3 bases of the junction left unmatched. Germline V gene lookup returns CDR1 SGHVS and CDR2 FNYEAQ.

This clone was seen a handful of times. CDR3 amino acids: CASSHRVETYGYTF. The CDR3 DNA sequence: TGTGCCAGCAGCCACAGGGTCGAGACCTATGGCTACACCTTC. The chain is built from TRBV7-2 and TRBJ1-2; possible D gene TRBD1, 6 bases. From germline, CDR1 is SGHTA and CDR2 FQGNSA. V dropped 5 bases and J dropped 4 bases, with 14 bases sitting between them. The CDR3 length is 14 residues.

This clone was counted once. The chain has TRBV19 and TRBJ2-5; 7 positions match TRBD1. Germline CDR1 and CDR2: LNHDA and SQIVND (reference sequence). This CDR3 has 17 amino acids. The J segment lost 4 bases and the V segment lost 4 bases, leaving 15 bases of the junction unmatched. The CDR3 nucleotides read TGTGCCAGTAGTACAGGGGGACGTCAGGGGAAAGGAGAGACCCAGTACTTC. Translated: CASSTGGRQGKGETQYF.

Turning to this clone: Its ends do not fully match the called genes, so a read error is possible. The chain recombines TRBV19 with TRBJ1-2; D not resolved. The CDR3 runs 14 residues. CDR1 is LNHDA, CDR2 SQIVND, per germline (reference sequence). This CDR3 reads CATSDRTTNYGYTF. The CDR3 DNA sequence: TGTGCCACTAGTGACCGTACTACTAACTATGGCTACACCTTC.

This chain uses TRBV2 with TRBJ2-3; a weak D match, TRBD2 (6 bases). The CDR3 spans 19 residues. Looked up from germline, CDR1 is SNHLY and CDR2 is FYNNEI. V dropped 6 bases and J dropped 1 base, with 26 bases sitting between them. CDR3 nucleotides: TGTGCCAGCAGCGAGACCACGACTAGTATTTTAATGGGCACAGATACGCAGTATTTT. Translating gives CASSETTTSILMGTDTQYF.

This clone was seen at least ten times. The chain has TRBV11-2 and TRBJ1-6; perhaps TRBD1 as D (5 bases). Germline V gene data show CDR1 as SGHAT and CDR2 as FQNNGV. The length of the CDR3 is 13 residues. Trimming cost V 11 bases and J 10 bases, with 18 bases left between them. The chain's CDR3 is CASSDSRRSPLHF. The DNA for the CDR3 is TGTGCCTCCTCCGACAGCCGTAGGTCACCCCTCCACTTT.

The V call is TRBV6-6, the J call TRBJ1-2, with 7 positions matching TRBD1. The CDR3 loop spans 14 amino acids. Germline V lookup: CDR1 MNHNY, CDR2 SVGAGI (reference sequence). V lost 2 bases, J lost 4 bases, and 4 bases stayed unmatched. The CDR3 sequence is CASSYPGTAYGYTF. The CDR3 DNA follows: TGTGCCAGCAGTTACCCCGGGACAGCCTATGGCTACACCTTC.

The V call is TRBV5-6, the J call TRBJ2-3, with D perhaps matching TRBD2 (6 bases). Trimming removed 3 bases at V and 1 base at J, with 9 bases between. The CDR3 loop spans 14 amino acids. CDR1 and CDR2 (germline): SGHDT, YYEEEE. The CDR3, as DNA: TGTGCCAGCAGCTCAGAGCGGGGCACAGATACGCAGTATTTT. Encoded protein: CASSSERGTDTQYF.

J is TRBJ2-7 and V is TRBV5-1, with D tentatively TRBD1 (5 bases). The CDR3 contains 14 residues. The germline V gene has CDR1 SGHRS and CDR2 YFSETQ. V gave up 1 base and J gave up 3 bases, with 11 bases separating them. CDR3 bases: TGCGCCAGCAGCTTGAGGTTGCAGGGCTACGAGCAGTACTTC. Encoded protein: CASSLRLQGYEQYF.

The chain couples TRBV11-3 to TRBJ2-3; 8 positions agree with TRBD1. V lost 4 bases, J lost 2 bases, and 5 bases stayed unmatched. CDR3 length equals 15 residues. CDR1 and CDR2 (germline): SGHNT, YENEEA. In DNA form, the CDR3 reads TGTGCCAGCAGCTCCGACAGGGGCCCCACAGATACGCAGTATTTT. Translated, it gives CASSSDRGPTDTQYF.

The chain has TRBV30 and TRBJ1-3; D is uncertain. The CDR3 consists of 12 residues. Trimming removed 0 bases from V and 3 bases from J, with 3 bases in between. CDR1 GTSNPN and CDR2 SVGIG come from the germline V gene (reference sequence). This chain's CDR3 is CAWSVLGNTIYF. As DNA, the CDR3 is TGTGCCTGGAGTGTCCTTGGAAACACCATATATTTT.

This chain connects TRBV7-2 to TRBJ2-3; D is uncertain. The CDR3 is made up of 14 amino acids. Trimming cost V 5 bases and J 6 bases, with 15 bases left between them. Germline V gene lookup returns CDR1 SGHTA and CDR2 FQGNSA. The CDR3 spells CASSETRVADTQYF. In DNA, the CDR3 is TGTGCCAGCAGCGAAACACGGGTGGCCGATACGCAGTATTTT.

This clone has a handful of counts. This chain links TRBV5-6 with TRBJ2-7, with D hard to call. Germline V CDR1 and CDR2: SGHDT, YYEEEE. This CDR3 spans 13 amino acids. V lost 6 bases, J lost 7 bases, and 17 bases lay in between. DNA for the CDR3: TGTGCCAGCACCCTATCCAGGTTAGAGGAGCAGTACTTC. This gives the protein CASTLSRLEEQYF.

The chain combines TRBV18 with TRBJ1-2; 8 nucleotides match TRBD1. Germline V gene sequence: CDR1 KGHSH, CDR2 LQKENI. The CDR3 consists of 17 residues. The trim removed 0 bases at V and 7 bases at J, leaving 13 bases unmatched. The CDR3 loop is CASSPPFQGALTGGYTF. The CDR3 DNA reads as TGTGCCAGCTCACCACCTTTTCAGGGGGCGCTTACTGGTGGCTACACCTTC.

Here the CDR3 reads CASSLTARLAGGPTYEQYF. Here the CDR3 DNA reads TGTGCCAGCAGCCTCACGGCTAGACTAGCGGGAGGGCCTACCTACGAGCAGTACTTC. The J gene is TRBJ2-7, the V gene TRBV21-1; TRBD2 is taken as the D call from the table, unchecked against the DNA. TRBV21-1 is a listed pseudogene. The CDR3 totals 19 residues.

The rearrangement uses TRBV9 and TRBJ2-3, with 14 positions matching TRBD2. This CDR3 spans 20 amino acids. The germline gives CDR1 SGDLS, CDR2 YYNGEE. Trimming took 3 bases from V and 4 from J; bases not matched to a gene: 16. CDR3 region: CASSERPRGTSGGSSDTQYF. In DNA, the CDR3 is TGTGCCAGCAGCGAAAGACCAAGGGGGACTAGCGGGGGTTCGTCAGATACGCAGTATTTT.

The V and J genes are TRBV4-2 and TRBJ2-2, with a possible D match to TRBD2 (6 bases). The CDR3 spans 15 residues. Germline V gene lookup returns CDR1 LGHNA and CDR2 YNFKEQ. V lost 1 base and J lost 4, with 10 bases in between. CDR3 nucleotide sequence: TGTGCCAGCAGCCAAGGGGGGGACGGCACCGGGGAGCTGTTTTTT. Translated, it gives CASSQGGDGTGELFF.

The rearrangement joins TRBV7-3 to TRBJ2-7; 8 nucleotides align to TRBD1. This CDR3 region has 15 residues. With V trimmed by 5 bases and J by 5 bases, 11 bases remained unmatched. Germline CDR1 is SGHTA and CDR2 is FQGTGA. CDR3 sequence (DNA): TGTGCCAGCAGCCCCTGGACAGGGATACCTAACGAGCAGTACTTC. This gives the protein CASSPWTGIPNEQYF. The full variable domain, completed using reference TRBV7-3 and TRBJ2-7, is GAGVSQTPSNKVTEKGKYVELRCDPISGHTALYWYRQSLGQGPEFLIYFQGTGAADDSGLPNDRFFAVRPEGSVSTLKIQRTERGDSAVYLCASSPWTGIPNEQYFGPGTRLTVT.

In its sample, this clone was seen a few times. The rearrangement uses TRBV30 and TRBJ2-2; TRBD2 agrees at 7 bases. The CDR3 is 15 residues long. Germline trimming cut 0 bases from V and 6 bases from J; bases unmatched to any gene: 7. Looked up from germline, CDR1 is GTSNPN and CDR2 is SVGIG (reference sequence). The CDR3 sequence: CAWSVRTRGPGELFF. DNA for the CDR3: TGTGCCTGGAGTGTAAGGACTAGAGGACCCGGGGAGCTGTTTTTT. Variable domain in full (rest from reference TRBV30 and TRBJ2-2): SQTIHQWPATLVQPVGSPLSLECTVEGTSNPNLYWYRQAAGRGLQLLFYSVGIGQISSEVPQNLSASRPQDRQFILSSKKLLLSDSGFYLCAWSVRTRGPGELFFGEGSRLTVL.

The V gene is TRBV11-2, the J gene TRBJ2-1; perhaps TRBD2 as D (6 bases). V lost 1 base and J 3 bases, leaving 10 bases between the germline ends. This CDR3 has 15 residues. Germline CDR1 is SGHAT and CDR2 is FQNNGV. The CDR3 sequence: CASSLVSGLYNEQFF. DNA for the CDR3: TGTGCCAGCAGCTTAGTCTCGGGACTCTACAATGAGCAGTTCTTC.

The chain joins TRBV19 to TRBJ1-5, with D possibly being TRBD1 (5 bases). Germline V gene lookup returns CDR1 LNHDA and CDR2 SQIVND (reference sequence). The germline V and J ends were trimmed by 9 bases and 6 bases, with 24 bases remaining between them. CDR3 length: 16 amino acids. The CDR3 spells CASNSGTLIPGQPQHF. In nucleotides, the CDR3 is TGTGCCAGCAACTCCGGGACTCTCATCCCCGGTCAGCCCCAGCATTTT.

CDR3 DNA sequence: TGTGCCAGTCAAATAGCGGGGGGGCCTGCCGGGGAGCTGTTTTTT. Translated, it gives CASQIAGGPAGELFF. The chain has TRBV6-5 and TRBJ2-2; TRBD2 matches 11 bases. This CDR3 spans 15 amino acids. V shed 9 bases, J shed 6 bases, and the junction held 9 bases outside the gene matches. Germline loops: CDR1 MNHEY, CDR2 SVGAGI.